This TCR beta chain was captured by sequencing in a study of cytomegalovirus exposure and HLA in healthy donors. On the study more broadly: The 90 to 150 validation repertoires, a later analysis reported, used the same platform as the 650 to 800 repertoires from the first cohort. Study-wide results and caveats: Altogether, 150 to 200 TCR beta chains were recorded as cytomegalovirus-associated. In vitro testing confirmed a few CMV-associated chains as specific for CMV antigens.

Turning to this clone: The antigen remains unidentified.

The germline CDR1 and CDR2 sequences are MNHNS and SASEGT. Trimming removed 4 bases at V and 5 bases at J, with 17 bases between. The CDR3 is 15 amino acids. Sequencing used immunoSEQ multiplex PCR; TCRdb keeps in-frame clones, though not all of them. This sample has hundreds of thousands of clones; approximately 90% occur once, and the top ten carry under 0.95%. The sequenced sample consisted of PBMCs. The chain carries TRBV6-1 and TRBJ1-2, with a tentative D call TRBD1 (5 bases). The sequence derives from a woman aged 18 to 35 in good health and CMV-seronegative. For the CDR3, the DNA is TGTGCCAGCAGTGGCCCCCTGGGGGAGGGGTATGGCTACACCTTC. Encoded protein: CASSGPLGEGYGYTF.